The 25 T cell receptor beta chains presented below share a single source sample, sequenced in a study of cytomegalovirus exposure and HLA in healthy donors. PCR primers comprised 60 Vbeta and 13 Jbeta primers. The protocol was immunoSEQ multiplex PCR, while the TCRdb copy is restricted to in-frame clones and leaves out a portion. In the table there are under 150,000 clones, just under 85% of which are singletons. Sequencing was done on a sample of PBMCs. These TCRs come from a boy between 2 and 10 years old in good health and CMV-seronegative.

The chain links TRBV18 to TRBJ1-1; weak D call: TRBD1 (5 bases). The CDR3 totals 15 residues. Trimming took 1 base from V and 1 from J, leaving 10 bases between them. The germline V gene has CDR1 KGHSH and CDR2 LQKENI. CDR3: CASSPQEGSNTEAFF. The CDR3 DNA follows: TGTGCCAGCTCACCACAGGAGGGGTCGAACACTGAAGCTTTCTTT.

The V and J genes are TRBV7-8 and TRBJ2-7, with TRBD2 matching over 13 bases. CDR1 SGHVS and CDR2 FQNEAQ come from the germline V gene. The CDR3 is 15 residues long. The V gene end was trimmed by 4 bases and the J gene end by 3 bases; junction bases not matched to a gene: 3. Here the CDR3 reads CASSYTSGGGYEQYF. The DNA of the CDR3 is TGTGCCAGCAGCTACACTAGCGGGGGGGGCTACGAGCAGTACTTC.

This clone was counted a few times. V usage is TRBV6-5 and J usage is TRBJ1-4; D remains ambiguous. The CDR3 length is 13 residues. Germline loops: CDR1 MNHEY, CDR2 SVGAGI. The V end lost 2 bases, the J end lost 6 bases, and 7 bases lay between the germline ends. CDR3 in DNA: TGTGCCAGCAGTTACGTCTACGATGAAAAACTGTTTTTT. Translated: CASSYVYDEKLFF.

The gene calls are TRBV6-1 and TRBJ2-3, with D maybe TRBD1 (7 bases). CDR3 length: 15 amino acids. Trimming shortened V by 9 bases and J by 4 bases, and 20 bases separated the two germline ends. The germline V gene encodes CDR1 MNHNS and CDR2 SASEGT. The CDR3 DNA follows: TGTGCCAGTCAGAAGGGGGCAGGAGGGCCAGATACGCAGTATTTT. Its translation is CASQKGAGGPDTQYF.

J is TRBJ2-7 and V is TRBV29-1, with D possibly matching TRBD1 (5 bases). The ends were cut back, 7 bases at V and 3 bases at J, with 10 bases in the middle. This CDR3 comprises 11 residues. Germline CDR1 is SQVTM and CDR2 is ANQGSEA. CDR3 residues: CSGIDSYEQYF. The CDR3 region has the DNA TGCAGCGGGATAGACAGCTACGAGCAGTACTTC.

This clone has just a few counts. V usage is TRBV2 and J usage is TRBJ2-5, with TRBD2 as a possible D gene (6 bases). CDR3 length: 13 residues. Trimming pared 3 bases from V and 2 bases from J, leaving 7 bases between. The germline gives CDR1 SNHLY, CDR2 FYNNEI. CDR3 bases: TGTGCCAGCAGTGAGGGGGGTCAAGAGACCCAGTACTTC. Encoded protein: CASSEGGQETQYF.

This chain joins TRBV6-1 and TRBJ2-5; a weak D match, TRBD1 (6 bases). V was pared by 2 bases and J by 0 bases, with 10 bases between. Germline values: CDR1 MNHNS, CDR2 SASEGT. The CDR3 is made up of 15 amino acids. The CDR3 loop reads CASSEMAGDQETQYF. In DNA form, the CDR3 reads TGTGCCAGCAGTGAAATGGCAGGGGACCAAGAGACCCAGTACTTC.

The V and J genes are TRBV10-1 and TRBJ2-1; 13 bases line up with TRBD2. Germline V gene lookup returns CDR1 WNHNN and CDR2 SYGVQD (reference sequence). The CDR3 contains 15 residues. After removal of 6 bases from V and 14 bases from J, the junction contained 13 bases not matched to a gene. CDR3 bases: TGCGCCAGCAGGGGCCAAGTCCGACTAGCGGGAGGAAAGTTCTTC. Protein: CASRGQVRLAGGKFF.

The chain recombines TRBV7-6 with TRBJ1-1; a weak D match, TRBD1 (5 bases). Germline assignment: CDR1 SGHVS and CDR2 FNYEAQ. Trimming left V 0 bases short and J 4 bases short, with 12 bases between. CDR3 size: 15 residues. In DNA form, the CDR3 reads TGTGCCAGCAGCTTAGCGGAGGGGTCGGGCACTGAAGCTTTCTTT. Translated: CASSLAEGSGTEAFF.

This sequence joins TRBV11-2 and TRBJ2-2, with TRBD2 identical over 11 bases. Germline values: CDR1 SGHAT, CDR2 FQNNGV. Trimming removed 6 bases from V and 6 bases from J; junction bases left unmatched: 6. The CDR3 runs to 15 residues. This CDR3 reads CASRTLAGVSGELFF. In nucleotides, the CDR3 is TGTGCCAGCAGGACACTAGCGGGAGTCTCCGGGGAGCTGTTTTTT.

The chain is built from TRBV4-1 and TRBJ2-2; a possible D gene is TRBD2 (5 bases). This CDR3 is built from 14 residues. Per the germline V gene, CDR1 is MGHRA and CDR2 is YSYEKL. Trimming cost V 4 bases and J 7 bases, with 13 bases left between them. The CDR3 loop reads CASSLSGGNGELFF. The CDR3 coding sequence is TGCGCCAGCAGCCTCTCAGGAGGAAACGGGGAGCTGTTTTTT.

CDR3 region: CASSPNQGSQPQHF. The CDR3, as DNA: TGTGCCAGCTCTCCTAATCAGGGAAGCCAGCCCCAGCATTTT. The chain has TRBV18 and TRBJ1-5; D perhaps matches TRBD1 (5 bases). Germline V CDR1 and CDR2: KGHSH, LQKENI. The CDR3 totals 14 residues. The V end was cut by 6 bases, the J end by 7 bases, with 16 bases between.

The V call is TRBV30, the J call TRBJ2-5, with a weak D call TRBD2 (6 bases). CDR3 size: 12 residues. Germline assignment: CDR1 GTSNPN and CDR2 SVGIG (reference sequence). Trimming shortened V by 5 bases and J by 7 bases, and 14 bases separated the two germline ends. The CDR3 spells CAWGEAIRTQYF. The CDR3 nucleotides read TGTGCCTGGGGGGAGGCGATCAGGACCCAGTACTTC. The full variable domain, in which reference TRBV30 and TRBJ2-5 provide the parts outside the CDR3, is SQTIHQWPATLVQPVGSPLSLECTVEGTSNPNLYWYRQAAGRGLQLLFYSVGIGQISSEVPQNLSASRPQDRQFILSSKKLLLSDSGFYLCAWGEAIRTQYFGPGTRLLVL.

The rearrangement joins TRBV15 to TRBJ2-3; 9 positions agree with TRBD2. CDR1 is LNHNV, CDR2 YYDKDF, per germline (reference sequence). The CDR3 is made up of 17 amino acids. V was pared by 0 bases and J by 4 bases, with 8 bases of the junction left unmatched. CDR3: CATSRDLGRGGPDTQYF. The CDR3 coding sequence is TGTGCCACCAGCAGAGATTTGGGGCGGGGGGGGCCAGATACGCAGTATTTT. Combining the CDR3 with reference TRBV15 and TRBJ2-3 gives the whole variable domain DAMVIQNPRYQVTQFGKPVTLSCSQTLNHNVMYWYQQKSSQAPKLLFHYYDKDFNNEADTPDNFQSRRPNTSFCFLDIRSPGLGDTAMYLCATSRDLGRGGPDTQYFGPGTRLTVL.

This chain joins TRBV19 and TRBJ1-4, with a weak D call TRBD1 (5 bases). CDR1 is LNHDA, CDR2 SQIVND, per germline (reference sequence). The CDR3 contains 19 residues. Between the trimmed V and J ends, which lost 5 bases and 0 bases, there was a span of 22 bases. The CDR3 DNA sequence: TGTGCCAGTAGTTTTAAACCCGGGACTACATATGCAACTAATGAAAAACTGTTTTTT. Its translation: CASSFKPGTTYATNEKLFF.

The CDR3 protein is CASSPRDRGSRTEAFF. CDR3 DNA: TGTGCCAGCAGCCCCCGGGACAGGGGGTCGCGCACTGAAGCTTTCTTT. The chain is built from TRBV5-6 and TRBJ1-1; 11 nucleotides match TRBD1. Germline-derived CDR1 and CDR2 are SGHDT and YYEEEE. CDR3 size: 16 residues. After removal of 4 bases from V and 4 bases from J, the junction contained 9 bases not matched to a gene.

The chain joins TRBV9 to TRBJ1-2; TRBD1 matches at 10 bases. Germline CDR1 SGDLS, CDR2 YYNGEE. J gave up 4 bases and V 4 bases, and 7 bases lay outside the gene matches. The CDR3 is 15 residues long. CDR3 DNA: TGTGCCAGCAGCCCCTGGACAGGGGGAGGCTATGGCTACACCTTC. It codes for CASSPWTGGGYGYTF.

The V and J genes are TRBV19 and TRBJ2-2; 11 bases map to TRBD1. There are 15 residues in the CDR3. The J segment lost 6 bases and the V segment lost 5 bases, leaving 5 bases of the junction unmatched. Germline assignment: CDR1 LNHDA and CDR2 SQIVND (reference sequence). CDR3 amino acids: CASSERTGGPGELFF. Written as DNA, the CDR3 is TGTGCCAGTAGTGAAAGGACAGGGGGCCCCGGGGAGCTGTTTTTT.

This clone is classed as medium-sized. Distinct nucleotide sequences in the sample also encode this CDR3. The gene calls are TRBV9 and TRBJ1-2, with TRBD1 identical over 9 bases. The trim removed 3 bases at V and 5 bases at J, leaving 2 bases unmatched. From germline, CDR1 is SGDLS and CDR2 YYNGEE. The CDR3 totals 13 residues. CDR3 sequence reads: CASSAGTGYGYTF. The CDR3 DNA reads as TGTGCCAGCAGCGCCGGGACAGGGTATGGCTACACCTTC.

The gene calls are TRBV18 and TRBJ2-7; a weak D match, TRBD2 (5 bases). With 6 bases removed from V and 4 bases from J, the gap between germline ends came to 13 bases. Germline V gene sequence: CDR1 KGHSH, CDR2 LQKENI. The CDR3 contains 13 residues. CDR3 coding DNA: TGTGCCAGCTCCACCTCGGGGAATTACGAGCAGTACTTC. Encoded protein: CASSTSGNYEQYF.

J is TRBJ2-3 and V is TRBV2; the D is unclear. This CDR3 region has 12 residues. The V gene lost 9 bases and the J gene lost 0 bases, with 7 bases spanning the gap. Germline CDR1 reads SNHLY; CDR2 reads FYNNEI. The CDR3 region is CARQVSTDTQYF. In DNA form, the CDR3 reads TGTGCCAGACAAGTTAGCACAGATACGCAGTATTTT.

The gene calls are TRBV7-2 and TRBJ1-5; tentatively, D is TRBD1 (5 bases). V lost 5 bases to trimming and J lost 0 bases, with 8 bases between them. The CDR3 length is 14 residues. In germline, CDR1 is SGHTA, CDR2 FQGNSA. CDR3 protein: CASSPDISNQPQHF. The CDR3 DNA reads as TGTGCCAGCAGCCCGGACATTAGCAATCAGCCCCAGCATTTT. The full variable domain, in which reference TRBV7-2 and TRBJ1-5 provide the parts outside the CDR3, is GAGVSQSPSNKVTEKGKDVELRCDPISGHTALYWYRQSLGQGLEFLIYFQGNSAPDKSGLPSDRFSAERTGGSVSTLTIQRTQQEDSAVYLCASSPDISNQPQHFGDGTRLSIL.

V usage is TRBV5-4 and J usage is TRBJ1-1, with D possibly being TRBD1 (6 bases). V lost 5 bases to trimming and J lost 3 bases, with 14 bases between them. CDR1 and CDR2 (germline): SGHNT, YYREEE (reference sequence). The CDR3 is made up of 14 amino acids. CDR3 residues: CASSLADRYTEAFF. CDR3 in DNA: TGTGCCAGCAGTCTAGCGGACAGATACACTGAAGCTTTCTTT.

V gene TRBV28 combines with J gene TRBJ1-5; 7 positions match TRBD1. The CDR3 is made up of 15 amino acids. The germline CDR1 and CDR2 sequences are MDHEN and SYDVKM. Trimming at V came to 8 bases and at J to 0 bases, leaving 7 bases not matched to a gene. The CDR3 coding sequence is TGTGCCAGCCGCCGGGACAGCGATAGCAATCAGCCCCAGCATTTT. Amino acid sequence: CASRRDSDSNQPQHF.

The CDR3 sequence is CAWGVGGAGEKLFF. CDR3 nucleotide sequence: TGTGCCTGGGGAGTGGGGGGGGCGGGGGAAAAACTGTTTTTT. This chain connects TRBV30 to TRBJ1-4, with D possibly matching TRBD1 (6 bases). Trimming removed 5 bases at V and 8 bases at J, with 18 bases between. Germline-derived CDR1 and CDR2 are GTSNPN and SVGIG (reference sequence). CDR3 length: 14 residues.